This record covers a single T cell receptor beta chain. Its cognate antigen is unknown. It may be a read error: a sequence one base away is much more abundant. Specified time point: newly diagnosed GD, antithyroid drugs for less than 3 months. There was RNA extracted from PBMCs, and the TCR library was made from it. Germline CDR1 and CDR2: LGHDT and YNNKEL (reference sequence). There are 16 residues in the CDR3. The sample belongs to a study of regulatory T cells in long-lasting Graves disease. Broader study findings: Persistent Graves' patients showed reduced TCR diversity versus newly diagnosed patients.

Combining iRepertoire HTBI primers with Arm-PCR of CDR3 regions, the authors built TCR beta libraries. Per the study methods: The identification of about 68 TRBV and roughly 14 TRBJ segments was made across samples. MiXCR, applied by TCRdb to the multiplex PCR reads, yields one record per CDR3 protein. The V and J calls and clone size come from TCRdb's table, not from the authors' own analysis. The top ten clones hold less than 45% of a sample with approximately 310,000 distinct CDR3 sequences, under 20% of them seen once. The genes are TRBV3-1 and TRBJ2-1, with 9 bases aligning to TRBD1. The receptor comes from a female donor with Graves disease. This specimen was peripheral blood mononuclear cells (PBMCs), taken at new diagnosis, from a patient treated with antithyroid drugs. Here the CDR3 reads CASNQVTGGAYNEQFF. The CDR3 region has the DNA TGTGCCAGCAACCAAGTCACAGGGGGCGCCTACAATGAGCAGTTCTTC.